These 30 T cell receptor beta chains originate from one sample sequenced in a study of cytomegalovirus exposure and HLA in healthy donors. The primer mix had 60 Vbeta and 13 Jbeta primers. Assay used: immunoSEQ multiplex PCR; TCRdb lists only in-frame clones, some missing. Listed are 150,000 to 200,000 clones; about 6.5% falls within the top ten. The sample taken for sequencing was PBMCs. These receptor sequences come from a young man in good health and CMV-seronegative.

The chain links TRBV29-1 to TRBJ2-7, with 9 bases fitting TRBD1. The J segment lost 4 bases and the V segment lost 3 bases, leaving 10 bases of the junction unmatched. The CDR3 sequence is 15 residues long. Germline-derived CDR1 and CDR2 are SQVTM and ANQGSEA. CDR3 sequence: CSVEGQGATFYEQYF. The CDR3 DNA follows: TGCAGCGTTGAGGGACAGGGAGCAACATTTTACGAGCAGTACTTC.

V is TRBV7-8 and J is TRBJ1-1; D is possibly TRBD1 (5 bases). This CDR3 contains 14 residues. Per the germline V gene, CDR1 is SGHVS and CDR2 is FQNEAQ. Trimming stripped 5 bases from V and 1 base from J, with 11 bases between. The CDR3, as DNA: TGTGCCAGCAGCATTAGTACAGGGAACACTGAAGCTTTCTTT. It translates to CASSISTGNTEAFF.

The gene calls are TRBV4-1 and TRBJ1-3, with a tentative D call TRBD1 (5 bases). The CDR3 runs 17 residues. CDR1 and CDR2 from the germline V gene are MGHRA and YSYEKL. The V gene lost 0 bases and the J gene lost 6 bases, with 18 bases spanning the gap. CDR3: CASSQDRSEGIQNTIYF. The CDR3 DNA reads TGCGCCAGCAGCCAAGATCGGTCGGAGGGGATCCAAAACACCATATATTTT.

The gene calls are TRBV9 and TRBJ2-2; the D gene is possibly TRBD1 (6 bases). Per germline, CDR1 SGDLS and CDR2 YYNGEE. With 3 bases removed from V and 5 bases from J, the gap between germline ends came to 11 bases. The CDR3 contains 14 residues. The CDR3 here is CASSDRATTGELFF. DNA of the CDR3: TGTGCCAGCAGCGACAGGGCGACAACCGGGGAGCTGTTTTTT.

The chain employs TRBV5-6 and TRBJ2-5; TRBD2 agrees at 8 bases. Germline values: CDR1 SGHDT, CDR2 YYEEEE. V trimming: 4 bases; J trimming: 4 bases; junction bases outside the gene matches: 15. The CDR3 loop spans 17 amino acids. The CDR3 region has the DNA TGTGCCAGCAGCAGAGAAGGGGTTAGGCTAGCGGGAGAGACCCAGTACTTC. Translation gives CASSREGVRLAGETQYF.

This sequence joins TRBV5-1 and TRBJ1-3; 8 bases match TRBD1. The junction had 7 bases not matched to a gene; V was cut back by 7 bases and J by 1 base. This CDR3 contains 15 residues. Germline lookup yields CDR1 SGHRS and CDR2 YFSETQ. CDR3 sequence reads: CASPLDRVSGNTIYF. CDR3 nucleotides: TGCGCCAGCCCCTTGGACAGGGTATCTGGAAACACCATATATTTT.

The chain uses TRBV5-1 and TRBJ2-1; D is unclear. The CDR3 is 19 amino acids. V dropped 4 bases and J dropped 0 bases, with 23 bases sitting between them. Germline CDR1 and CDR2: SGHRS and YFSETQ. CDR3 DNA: TGCGCCAGCAGCGGGTACAGTGTTGAACCCGATAGCTCCTACAATGAGCAGTTCTTC. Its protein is CASSGYSVEPDSSYNEQFF. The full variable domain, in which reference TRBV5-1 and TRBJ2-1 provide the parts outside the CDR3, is KAGVTQTPRYLIKTRGQQVTLSCSPISGHRSVSWYQQTPGQGLQFLFEYFSETQRNKGNFPGRFSGRQFSNSRSEMNVSTLELGDSALYLCASSGYSVEPDSSYNEQFFGPGTRLTVL.

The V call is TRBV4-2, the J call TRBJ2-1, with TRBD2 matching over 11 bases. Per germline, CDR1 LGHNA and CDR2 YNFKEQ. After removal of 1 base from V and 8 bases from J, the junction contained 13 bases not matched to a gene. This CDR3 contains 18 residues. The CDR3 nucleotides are TGTGCCAGCAGCCAAGGCCTTAGCGGGGGGGCCGGGGCTTATGAGCAGTTCTTC. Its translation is CASSQGLSGGAGAYEQFF.

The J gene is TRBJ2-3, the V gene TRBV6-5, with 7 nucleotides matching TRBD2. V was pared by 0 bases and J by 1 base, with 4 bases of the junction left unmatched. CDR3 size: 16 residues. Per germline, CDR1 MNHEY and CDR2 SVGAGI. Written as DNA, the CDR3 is TGTGCCAGCAGTTACTCCTACCGGGGGGGCACAGATACGCAGTATTTT. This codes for CASSYSYRGGTDTQYF.

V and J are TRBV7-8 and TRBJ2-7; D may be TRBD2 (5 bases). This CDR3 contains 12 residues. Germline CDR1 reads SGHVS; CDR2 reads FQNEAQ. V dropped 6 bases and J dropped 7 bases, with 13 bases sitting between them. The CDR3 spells CASSWERGEQYF. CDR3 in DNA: TGTGCCAGCAGTTGGGAGCGCGGGGAGCAGTACTTC.

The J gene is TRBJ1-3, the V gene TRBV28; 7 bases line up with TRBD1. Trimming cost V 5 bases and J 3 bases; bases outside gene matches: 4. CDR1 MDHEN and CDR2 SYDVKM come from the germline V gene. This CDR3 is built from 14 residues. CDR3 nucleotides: TGTGCCAGCAGTCCAGGGGGGTTTGGAAACACCATATATTTT. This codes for CASSPGGFGNTIYF.

This CDR3 is CASSVYRESGEQFF. Written as DNA, the CDR3 is TGTGCCAGCAGTGTGTACCGGGAGAGCGGTGAGCAGTTCTTC. V gene TRBV6-4 combines with J gene TRBJ2-1, with D possibly being TRBD2 (6 bases). This CDR3 region has 14 residues. V shed 4 bases and J shed 9 bases, with 16 bases lying between them. CDR1 is MRHNA, CDR2 SNTAGT, per germline.

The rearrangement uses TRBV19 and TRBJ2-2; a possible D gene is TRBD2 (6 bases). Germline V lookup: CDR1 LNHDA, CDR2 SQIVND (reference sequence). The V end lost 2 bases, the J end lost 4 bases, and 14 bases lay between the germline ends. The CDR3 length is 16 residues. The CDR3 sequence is CASSIIGGGRTGELFF. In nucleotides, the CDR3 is TGTGCCAGTAGTATAATCGGGGGAGGACGCACCGGGGAGCTGTTTTTT.

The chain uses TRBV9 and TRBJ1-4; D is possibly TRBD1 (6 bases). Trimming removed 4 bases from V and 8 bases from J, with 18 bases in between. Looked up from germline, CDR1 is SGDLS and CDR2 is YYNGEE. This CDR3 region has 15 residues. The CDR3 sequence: CASSITGNSREKLFF. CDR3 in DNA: TGTGCCAGCAGCATAACAGGGAACTCTAGGGAAAAACTGTTTTTT.

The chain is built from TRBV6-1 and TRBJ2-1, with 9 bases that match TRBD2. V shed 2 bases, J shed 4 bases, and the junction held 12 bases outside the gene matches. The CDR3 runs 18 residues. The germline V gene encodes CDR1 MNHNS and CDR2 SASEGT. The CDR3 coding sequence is TGTGCCAGCAGTGAACGACCGGAGGTAGCGGGGGCATACAATGAGCAGTTCTTC. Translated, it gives CASSERPEVAGAYNEQFF.

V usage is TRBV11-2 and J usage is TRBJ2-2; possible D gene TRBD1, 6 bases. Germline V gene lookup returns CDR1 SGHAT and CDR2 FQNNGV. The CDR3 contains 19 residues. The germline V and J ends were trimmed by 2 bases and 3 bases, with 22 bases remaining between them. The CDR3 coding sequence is TGTGCCAGCAGCTTAAGTCTAAGTTGGCAGGGGCGAGACACCGGGGAGCTGTTTTTT. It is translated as CASSLSLSWQGRDTGELFF.

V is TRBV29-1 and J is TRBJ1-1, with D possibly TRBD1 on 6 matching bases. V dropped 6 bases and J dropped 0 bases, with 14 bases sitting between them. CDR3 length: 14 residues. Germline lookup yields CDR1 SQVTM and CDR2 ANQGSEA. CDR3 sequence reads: CSVTRTAMNTEAFF. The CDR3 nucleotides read TGCAGCGTGACCAGGACAGCTATGAACACTGAAGCTTTCTTT. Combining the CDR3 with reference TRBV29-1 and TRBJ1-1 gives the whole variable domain SAVISQKPSRDICQRGTSLTIQCQVDSQVTMMFWYRQQPGQSLTLIATANQGSEATYESGFVIDKFPISRPNLTFSTLTVSNMSPEDSSIYLCSVTRTAMNTEAFFGQGTRLTVV.

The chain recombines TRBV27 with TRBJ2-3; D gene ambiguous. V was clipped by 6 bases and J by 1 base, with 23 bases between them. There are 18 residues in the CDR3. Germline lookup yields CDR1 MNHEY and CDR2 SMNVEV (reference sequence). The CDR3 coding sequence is TGTGCCAGCAGACTTAAACCACTATCAGCCCACCGCACAGATACGCAGTATTTT. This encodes CASRLKPLSAHRTDTQYF.

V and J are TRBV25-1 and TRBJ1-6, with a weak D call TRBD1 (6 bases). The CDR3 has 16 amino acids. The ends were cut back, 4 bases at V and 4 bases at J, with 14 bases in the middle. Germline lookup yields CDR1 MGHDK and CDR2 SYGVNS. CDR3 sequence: CASSVAGGNYNSPLHF. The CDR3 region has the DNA TGTGCCAGCAGTGTAGCGGGGGGCAATTATAATTCACCCCTCCACTTT.

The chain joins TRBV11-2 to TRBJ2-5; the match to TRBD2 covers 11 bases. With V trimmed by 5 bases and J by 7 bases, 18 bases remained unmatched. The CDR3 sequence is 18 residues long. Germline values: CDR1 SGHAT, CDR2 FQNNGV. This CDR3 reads CASSLTTTSGRPIGTQYF. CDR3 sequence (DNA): TGTGCCAGCAGCCTTACCACTACTAGCGGGAGACCTATAGGGACCCAGTACTTC.

This chain's CDR3 is CASSLRQGANEQFF. CDR3 DNA: TGCGCCAGCAGCTTGCGTCAGGGGGCGAATGAGCAGTTCTTC. The chain has TRBV5-1 and TRBJ2-1, with TRBD1 matching 8 bases. V trimming: 1 base; J trimming: 7 bases; junction bases outside the gene matches: 4. CDR1 SGHRS and CDR2 YFSETQ come from the germline V gene. The CDR3 spans 14 residues.

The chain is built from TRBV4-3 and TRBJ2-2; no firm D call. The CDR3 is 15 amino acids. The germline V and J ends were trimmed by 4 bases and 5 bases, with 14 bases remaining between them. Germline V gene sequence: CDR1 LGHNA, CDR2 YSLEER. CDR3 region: CASSRLQTVTGELFF. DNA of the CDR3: TGCGCCAGCAGCCGACTCCAGACCGTGACCGGGGAGCTGTTTTTT.

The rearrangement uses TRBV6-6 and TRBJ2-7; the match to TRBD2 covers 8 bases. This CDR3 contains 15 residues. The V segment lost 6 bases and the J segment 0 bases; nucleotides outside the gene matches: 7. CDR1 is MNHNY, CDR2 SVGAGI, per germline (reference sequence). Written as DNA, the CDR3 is TGTGCCAGCAGCATAGCGGGAAGCTCCTCCTACGAGCAGTACTTC. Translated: CASSIAGSSSYEQYF.

This CDR3 reads CASSQSSDSHYSYEQYF. The DNA for the CDR3 is TGCGCCAGCAGTCAATCATCGGACTCCCATTACTCCTACGAGCAGTACTTC. The chain is built from TRBV23-1 and TRBJ2-7, with a possible D match to TRBD2 (5 bases). TRBV23-1 is an open reading frame, and its role is uncertain. The CDR3 loop spans 17 amino acids. V lost 0 bases to trimming and J lost 0 bases, with 15 bases between them.

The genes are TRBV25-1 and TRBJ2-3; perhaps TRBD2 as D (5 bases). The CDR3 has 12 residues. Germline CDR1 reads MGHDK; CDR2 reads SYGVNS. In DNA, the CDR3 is TGTGCAGGGTCCGGGGGCACAGATACGCAGTATTTT. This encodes CAGSGGTDTQYF. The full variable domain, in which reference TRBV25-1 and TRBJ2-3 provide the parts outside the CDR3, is EADIYQTPRYLVIGTGKKITLECSQTMGHDKMYWYQQDPGMELHLIHYSYGVNSTEKGDLSSESTVSRIRTEHFPLTLESARPSHTSQYLCAGSGGTDTQYFGPGTRLTVL.

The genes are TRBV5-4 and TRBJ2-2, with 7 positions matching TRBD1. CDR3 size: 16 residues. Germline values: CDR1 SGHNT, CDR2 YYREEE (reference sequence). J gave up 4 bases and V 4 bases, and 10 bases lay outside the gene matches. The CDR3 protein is CASSPAAAGGTGELFF. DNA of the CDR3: TGTGCCAGCAGCCCGGCGGCGGCAGGGGGCACCGGGGAGCTGTTTTTT.

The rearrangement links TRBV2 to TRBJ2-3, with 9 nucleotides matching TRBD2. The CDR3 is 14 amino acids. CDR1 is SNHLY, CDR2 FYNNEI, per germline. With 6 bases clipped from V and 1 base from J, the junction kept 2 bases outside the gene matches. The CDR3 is CASSQREGTDTQYF. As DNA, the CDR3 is TGTGCCAGCAGCCAGCGGGAGGGCACAGATACGCAGTATTTT.

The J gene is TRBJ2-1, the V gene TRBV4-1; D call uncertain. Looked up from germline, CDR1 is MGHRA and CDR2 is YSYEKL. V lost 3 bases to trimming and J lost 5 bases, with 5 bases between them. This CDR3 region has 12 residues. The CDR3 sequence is CASSQTNNEQFF. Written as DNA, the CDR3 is TGCGCCAGCAGCCAGACAAACAATGAGCAGTTCTTC.

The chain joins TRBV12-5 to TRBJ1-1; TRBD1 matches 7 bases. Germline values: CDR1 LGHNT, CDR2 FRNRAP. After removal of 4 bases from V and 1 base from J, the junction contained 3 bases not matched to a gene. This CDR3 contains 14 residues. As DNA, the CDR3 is TGTGCTAGTGGTTCCGGGACAGAGAACACTGAAGCTTTCTTT. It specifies CASGSGTENTEAFF.

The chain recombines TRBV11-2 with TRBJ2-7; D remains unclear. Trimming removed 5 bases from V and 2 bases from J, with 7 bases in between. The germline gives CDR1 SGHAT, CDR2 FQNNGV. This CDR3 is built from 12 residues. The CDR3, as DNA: TGTGCCAGCAGCCCAGGCGCCTACGAGCAGTACTTC. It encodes CASSPGAYEQYF.